Shown below are 9 T cell receptor beta chains from a single sample sequenced in a study of T cell repertoires in cytomegalovirus infection. TCRdb re-called the reads through MiXCR, storing one row per CDR3 protein. Of around 200,000 distinct CDR3 sequences in the sample, 15% to 20% are singletons; the top ten hold around 27%. Sequenced material: CD8+ T cells from PBMCs. Receptor source: a human donor in good health (CMV status not recorded). Some clones in this sample may be carry-over from other donors' samples.

This clonotype turned up a few times. The chain employs TRBV3-1 and TRBJ2-7, with no clear D. CDR1 LGHDT and CDR2 YNNKEL come from the germline V gene (reference sequence). V lost 5 bases to trimming and J lost 3 bases, with 8 bases between them. This CDR3 contains 12 residues. The CDR3 sequence: CASSEINYEQYF. DNA for the CDR3: TGTGCCAGCAGCGAAATAAACTACGAGCAGTACTTC.

This clonotype was found a few times. The chain combines TRBV4-3 with TRBJ1-5, with TRBD1 identical over 7 bases. Per the germline V gene, CDR1 is LGHNA and CDR2 is YSLEER. The CDR3 is 16 residues long. V lost 0 bases to trimming and J lost 1 base; unmatched junction nucleotides: 3. CDR3 sequence reads: CASSQDTGVSNQPQHF. Here the CDR3 DNA reads TGCGCCAGCAGCCAAGATACAGGGGTGAGCAATCAGCCCCAGCATTTT.

This clonotype showed up just a few times. The V call is TRBV28, the J call TRBJ1-5, with TRBD1 matching 8 bases. From germline, CDR1 is MDHEN and CDR2 SYDVKM. J was trimmed by 0 bases and V by 7 bases; bases with no gene match: 5. The length of the CDR3 is 15 residues. Here the CDR3 reads CASNGQGVSNQPQHF. The CDR3 region has the DNA TGTGCCAGCAACGGACAGGGAGTTAGCAATCAGCCCCAGCATTTT.

Only a few counts were recorded for this clonotype. This rearrangement joins TRBV11-2 to TRBJ2-5; 8 nucleotides match TRBD2. Germline CDR1 reads SGHAT; CDR2 reads FQNNGV. The trim removed 1 base at V and 3 bases at J, leaving 4 bases unmatched. This CDR3 comprises 15 residues. The CDR3 region has the DNA TGTGCCAGCAGCTTAGGACTAGCGTTAGAAGAGACCCAGTACTTC. The encoded protein is CASSLGLALEETQYF. Using reference TRBV11-2 and TRBJ2-5 for the parts outside the CDR3, the full variable domain is EAGVAQSPRYKIIEKRQSVAFWCNPISGHATLYWYQQILGQGPKLLIQFQNNGVVDDSQLPKDRFSAERLKGVDSTLKIQPAKLEDSAVYLCASSLGLALEETQYFGPGTRLLVL.

This chain joins TRBV7-9 and TRBJ1-2; D is unresolved. Germline lookup yields CDR1 SEHNR and CDR2 FQNEAQ (reference sequence). Trimming left V 1 base short and J 8 bases short, with 14 bases between. The CDR3 runs 14 residues. Written as DNA, the CDR3 is TGTGCCAGCAGCTTAGTCCCGCGTTTGGAGGGCTACACCTTC. As protein: CASSLVPRLEGYTF.

This clonotype has a handful of counts. This chain uses TRBV15 with TRBJ2-5, with a weak D call TRBD2 (6 bases). The CDR3 is 15 residues long. Germline V gene lookup returns CDR1 LNHNV and CDR2 YYDKDF (reference sequence). Trimming shortened V by 0 bases and J by 2 bases, and 10 bases separated the two germline ends. The CDR3 reads CATSRDRAGQETQYF. CDR3 nucleotides: TGTGCCACCAGCAGAGATCGGGCGGGGCAAGAGACCCAGTACTTC.

The chain couples TRBV10-2 to TRBJ2-1, with TRBD1 identical over 10 bases. The CDR3 spans 17 residues. Germline-derived CDR1 and CDR2 are WSHSY and SAAADI. J was trimmed by 4 bases and V by 10 bases; bases with no gene match: 16. In nucleotides, the CDR3 is TGCGCCACCGAGAGATCCCCGGGACAGGGGTGGTACAATGAGCAGTTCTTC. Protein product: CATERSPGQGWYNEQFF.

The chain couples TRBV6-5 to TRBJ2-5, with D maybe TRBD2 (6 bases). V dropped 8 bases and J dropped 4 bases, with 8 bases sitting between them. Germline V gene sequence: CDR1 MNHEY, CDR2 SVGAGI. This CDR3 region has 11 residues. This CDR3 is CASRGGETQYF. In nucleotides, the CDR3 is TGTGCCAGCCGGGGAGGAGAGACCCAGTACTTC.

This chain links TRBV27 with TRBJ2-7, with TRBD2 matching over 8 bases. Germline values: CDR1 MNHEY, CDR2 SMNVEV (reference sequence). J lost 7 bases, V lost 6 bases, and 5 bases had no gene match. This CDR3 region has 12 residues. CDR3 DNA sequence: TGTGCCAGCAGACGGGGGGGGTTGGAGCAGTACTTC. This codes for CASRRGGLEQYF.